This T cell receptor beta chain emerged from a study of cytomegalovirus exposure and HLA in healthy donors. Study details: Of the donors genotyped, several hundred in all, 75% to 90% fell in the Caucasian-associated ancestry cluster. Study-level results: Within an earlier analysis, most TCR beta V segments proved productive either about 90% or about 30% of the time. Later analysis associated a missense DCLRE1C variant with TCR beta V- and J-gene trimming.

The J segment lost 2 bases and the V segment lost 0 bases, leaving 1 base of the junction unmatched. There are 16 residues in the CDR3. Germline V lookup: CDR1 SGHTS, CDR2 YDEGEE. Of note for this clone: Its antigen remains unidentified.

The donors (healthy individuals) were bone marrow donors. The PCR contained 60 Vbeta and 13 Jbeta primers. Here immunoSEQ multiplex PCR was the method, and the copy in TCRdb shows in-frame clones only, minus some. The table includes about 140,000 clones, 68% detected once. The source is a man between 60 and 75 years old in good health and CMV-seronegative. The source material was PBMCs. This sequence joins TRBV5-8 and TRBJ2-2; 10 bases are a match to TRBD2. The CDR3 sequence: CASSLGTSGNTGELFF. The CDR3 coding sequence is TGTGCCAGCAGCTTGGGGACTAGCGGTAACACCGGGGAGCTGTTTTTT.